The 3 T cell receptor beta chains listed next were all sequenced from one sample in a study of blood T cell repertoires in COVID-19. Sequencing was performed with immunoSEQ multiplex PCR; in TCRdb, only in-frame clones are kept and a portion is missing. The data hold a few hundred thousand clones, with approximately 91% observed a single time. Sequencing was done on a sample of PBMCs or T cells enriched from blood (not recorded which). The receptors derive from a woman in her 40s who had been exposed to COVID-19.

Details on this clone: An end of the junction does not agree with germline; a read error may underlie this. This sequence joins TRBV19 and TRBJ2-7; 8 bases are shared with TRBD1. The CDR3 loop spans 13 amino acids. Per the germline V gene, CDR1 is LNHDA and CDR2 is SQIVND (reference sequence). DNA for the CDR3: TGTGCCAGTAGTCCCGCCGGACAGGGAAGGTTGCGGTTC. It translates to CASSPAGQGRLRF.

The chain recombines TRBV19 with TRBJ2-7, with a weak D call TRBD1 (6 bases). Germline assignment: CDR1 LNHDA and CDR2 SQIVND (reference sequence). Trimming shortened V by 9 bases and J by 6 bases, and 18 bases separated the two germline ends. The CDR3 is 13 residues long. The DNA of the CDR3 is TGTGCCAGCCAGGACAGACCAGGGAGCGAGCAGTACTTC. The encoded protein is CASQDRPGSEQYF.

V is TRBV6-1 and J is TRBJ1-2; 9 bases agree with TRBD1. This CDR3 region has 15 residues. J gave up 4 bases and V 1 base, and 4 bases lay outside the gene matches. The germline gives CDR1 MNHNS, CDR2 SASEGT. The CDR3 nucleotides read TGTGCCAGCAGTGAAGACAGGGGGCGCGGCTATGGCTACACCTTC. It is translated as CASSEDRGRGYGYTF.